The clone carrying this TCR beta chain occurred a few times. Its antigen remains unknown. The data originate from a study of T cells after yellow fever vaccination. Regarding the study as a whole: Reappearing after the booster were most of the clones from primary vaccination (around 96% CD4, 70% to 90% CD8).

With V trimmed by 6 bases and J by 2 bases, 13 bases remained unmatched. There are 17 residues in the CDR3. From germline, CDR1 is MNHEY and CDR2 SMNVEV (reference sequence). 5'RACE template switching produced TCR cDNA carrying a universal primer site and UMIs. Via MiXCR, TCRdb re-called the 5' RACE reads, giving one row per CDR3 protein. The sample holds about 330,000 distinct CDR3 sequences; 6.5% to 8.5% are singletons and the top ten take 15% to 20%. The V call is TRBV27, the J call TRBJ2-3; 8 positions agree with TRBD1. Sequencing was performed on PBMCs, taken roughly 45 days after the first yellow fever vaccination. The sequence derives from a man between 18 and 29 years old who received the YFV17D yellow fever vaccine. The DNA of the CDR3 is TGTGCCAGCAGAGGACAGGGTGGGTTCCTATACACAGATACGCAGTATTTT. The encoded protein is CASRGQGGFLYTDTQYF.